One sample yielded the 32 T cell receptor beta chains listed below, sequenced in a study of breast tumors, draining lymph nodes, adjacent tissues. TCRdb re-called the multiplex PCR reads through MiXCR, storing one row per CDR3 protein. The repertoire holds roughly 32,000 distinct CDR3 sequences, with 35% to 40% as singletons. The material sequenced was breast tumor tissue. Receptors were obtained from a female donor with breast cancer. Some clones in this sample may be carry-over from other donors' samples.

Many counts were recorded for this clonotype. The rearrangement uses TRBV4-1 and TRBJ2-7; D is uncertain. Trimming pared 2 bases from V and 3 bases from J, leaving 17 bases between. CDR1 is MGHRA and CDR2 is YSYEKL in the germline V gene. The CDR3 covers 16 residues. The CDR3 protein is CASSQCYSPPHYEQYF. As DNA, the CDR3 is TGCGCCAGCAGCCAATGCTACTCCCCGCCGCACTACGAGCAGTACTTC.

This clonotype has a count of ten or more. The gene calls are TRBV6-2 or TRBV6-3 and TRBJ2-7; a weak D match, TRBD1 (6 bases). Trimming shortened V by 10 bases and J by 0 bases, and 10 bases separated the two germline ends. This CDR3 has 12 residues. Germline V gives CDR1 MNHEY, CDR2 SVGEGT. CDR3 DNA: TGTGCCACCTCGACAGGCTCCTACGAGCAGTACTTC. Protein sequence: CATSTGSYEQYF.

As regards this clonotype: This may be a read error: a much more frequent sequence differs by one nucleotide. The conserved phenylalanine or tryptophan is not found at the CDR3 terminus, so this likely reflects a read error. The chain uses TRBV19 and TRBJ1-5, with 9 bases aligning to TRBD1. With V trimmed by 8 bases and J by 0 bases, 17 bases remained unmatched. This CDR3 has 19 amino acids. Germline values: CDR1 LNHDA, CDR2 SQIVND (reference sequence). This CDR3 reads CASCLAQGQGLNSNQPQHL. The CDR3 DNA sequence: TGTGCCAGTTGCCTAGCGCAGGGACAGGGTTTGAATAGCAATCAGCCCCAGCATCTT.

This chain connects TRBV7-8 to TRBJ2-5; TRBD2 matches 9 bases. Germline CDR1 reads SGHVS; CDR2 reads FQNEAQ. The trim removed 4 bases at V and 1 base at J, leaving 4 bases unmatched. This CDR3 contains 15 residues. DNA of the CDR3: TGTGCCAGCAGCTCCCTGACTAGCGGCCAAGAGACCCAGTACTTC. Translating gives CASSSLTSGQETQYF.

The chain uses TRBV18 and TRBJ1-5, with 7 bases that match TRBD1. This CDR3 spans 15 amino acids. CDR1 is KGHSH, CDR2 LQKENI, per germline. The junction had 6 bases not matched to a gene; V was cut back by 3 bases and J by 4 bases. The CDR3 loop reads CASSPGDSQNQPQHF. The CDR3 region has the DNA TGTGCCAGCTCACCTGGGGACAGCCAGAATCAGCCCCAGCATTTT.

Ten or more counts support this clonotype. The chain employs TRBV24-1 and TRBJ2-5, with D maybe TRBD2 (7 bases). Germline loops: CDR1 KGHDR, CDR2 SFDVKD. The CDR3 has 15 residues. The germline V and J ends were trimmed by 1 base and 5 bases, with 13 bases remaining between them. In DNA form, the CDR3 reads TGTGCCACCAGTGATTTTCGGGGGGCGAGGGAGACCCAGTACTTC. Its translation is CATSDFRGARETQYF.

As to this clonotype: This sequence may be a read error, since a much larger clone differs from it by one base. DNA of the CDR3: TGTGCCACCGGCAGTAATAGGGGTTATGAGCAGTTCTTC. Its translation: CATGSNRGYEQFF. The chain employs TRBV15 and TRBJ2-1; perhaps TRBD1 as D (5 bases). CDR3 size: 13 residues. Looked up from germline, CDR1 is LNHNV and CDR2 is YYDKDF (reference sequence).

The J gene is TRBJ2-3, the V gene TRBV29-1; no reliable D call. This CDR3 has 16 residues. Germline values: CDR1 SQVTM, CDR2 ANQGSEA. The germline V and J ends were trimmed by 3 bases and 0 bases, with 16 bases remaining between them. CDR3 region: CSVEGLQAVSTDTQYF. The DNA of the CDR3 is TGCAGCGTTGAGGGCCTCCAGGCTGTGAGCACAGATACGCAGTATTTT.

V is TRBV12-3 or TRBV12-4 and J is TRBJ1-2, with D possibly matching TRBD1 (5 bases). This CDR3 comprises 15 residues. The germline V and J ends were trimmed by 7 bases and 8 bases, with 23 bases remaining between them. CDR3 in amino acids: CASTFPGTAPSGYTF. DNA for the CDR3: TGTGCCAGCACCTTTCCAGGGACGGCTCCTAGCGGCTACACCTTC.

This clonotype counts as medium-sized. The CDR3 reads CASSLASRGTGVFNQPQHF. The CDR3 DNA reads as TGTGCCAGCAGCTTAGCGAGTCGAGGGACAGGGGTCTTCAATCAGCCCCAGCATTTT. The chain couples TRBV7-8 to TRBJ1-5, with 10 bases lining up with TRBD1. With V trimmed by 0 bases and J by 3 bases, 11 bases remained unmatched. The CDR3 totals 19 residues. Germline V gene sequence: CDR1 SGHVS, CDR2 FQNEAQ. Drawing the rest from reference TRBV7-8 and TRBJ1-5, the complete variable domain is GAGVSQSPRYKVAKRGQDVALRCDPISGHVSLFWYQQALGQGPEFLTYFQNEAQLDKSGLPSDRFFAERPEGSVSTLKIQRTQQEDSAVYLCASSLASRGTGVFNQPQHFGDGTRLSIL.

This clonotype was recorded once. J is TRBJ1-4 and V is TRBV2; perhaps TRBD1 as D (6 bases). V dropped 5 bases and J dropped 0 bases, with 10 bases sitting between them. The CDR3 loop spans 15 amino acids. CDR1 and CDR2 from the germline V gene are SNHLY and FYNNEI. In DNA form, the CDR3 reads TGTGCCAGCAGTAGGGACATTTCAACTAATGAAAAACTGTTTTTT. Its translation is CASSRDISTNEKLFF. Together with reference TRBV2 and TRBJ1-4, the CDR3 gives the full variable domain: EPEVTQTPSHQVTQMGQEVILRCVPISNHLYFYWYRQILGQKVEFLVSFYNNEISEKSEIFDDQFSVERPDGSNFTLKIRSTKLEDSAMYFCASSRDISTNEKLFFGSGTQLSVL.

This clonotype showed up many times. This chain connects TRBV5-8 to TRBJ2-5; D is ambiguous. In germline, CDR1 is SGHTS, CDR2 YDEGEE. This CDR3 is 10 amino acids long. V was clipped by 3 bases and J by 8 bases, with 5 bases between them. DNA of the CDR3: TGTGCCAGCAGCTACAGAACCCAGTACTTC. Its translation is CASSYRTQYF.

V is TRBV6-1 and J is TRBJ1-5; 7 bases fit TRBD1. The CDR3 is made up of 16 amino acids. Trimming took 7 bases from V and 1 from J; bases not matched to a gene: 10. Germline CDR1 and CDR2: MNHNS and SASEGT. The CDR3 here is CASILGLGQSNQPQHF. DNA for the CDR3: TGTGCCAGCATCCTGGGGCTGGGACAGAGCAATCAGCCCCAGCATTTT.

In its sample, this clonotype was seen many times. The J gene is TRBJ1-2, the V gene TRBV5-6; D unresolved. In germline, CDR1 is SGHDT, CDR2 YYEEEE. V was trimmed by 6 bases and J by 4 bases, leaving 16 bases between them. This CDR3 has 14 amino acids. CDR3 in amino acids: CASTLAGEGYGYTF. CDR3 bases: TGTGCCAGCACCCTGGCGGGTGAGGGCTATGGCTACACCTTC.

This clonotype was seen ten or more times. The chain is built from TRBV29-1 and TRBJ2-3, with 11 bases identical to TRBD2. Germline CDR1 and CDR2: SQVTM and ANQGSEA. The CDR3 runs 17 residues. Unmatched junction bases numbered 9, after V lost 3 bases and J lost 1 base. CDR3 protein: CSVEGLAGGGGTDTQYF. As DNA, the CDR3 is TGCAGCGTTGAGGGCCTAGCGGGAGGAGGAGGCACAGATACGCAGTATTTT.

This clonotype appeared a few times. V is TRBV30 and J is TRBJ2-3; D possibly corresponds to TRBD2 (6 bases). CDR3 length: 13 amino acids. V was cut by 4 bases and J by 0 bases, with 8 bases left in between. The germline V gene encodes CDR1 GTSNPN and CDR2 SVGIG (reference sequence). CDR3 sequence reads: CAWTRESTDTQYF. CDR3 sequence (DNA): TGTGCCTGGACACGGGAGAGCACAGATACGCAGTATTTT.

V gene TRBV2 combines with J gene TRBJ1-1, with D maybe TRBD1 (5 bases). CDR3 length equals 15 residues. Trimming stripped 0 bases from V and 3 bases from J, with 11 bases between. In germline, CDR1 is SNHLY, CDR2 FYNNEI. CDR3 residues: CASSEAVQADTEAFF. For the CDR3, the DNA is TGTGCCAGCAGTGAAGCGGTACAGGCCGACACTGAAGCTTTCTTT.

The chain uses TRBV2 and TRBJ2-4; a weak D match, TRBD2 (5 bases). V was shortened by 4 bases and J by 1 base, with 11 bases between the two germline ends. The CDR3 has 15 residues. Germline CDR1 is SNHLY and CDR2 is FYNNEI. In DNA form, the CDR3 reads TGTGCCAGCAGTGGGCTAGCAGTGGCCAAAAACATTCAGTACTTC. This translates into CASSGLAVAKNIQYF.

This clonotype was seen once. This chain links TRBV7-8 with TRBJ2-1; 8 nucleotides agree with TRBD2. V lost 5 bases and J lost 8; bases outside the gene matches: 11. Germline CDR1 and CDR2: SGHVS and FQNEAQ. The CDR3 runs to 15 residues. The CDR3 spells CASSPASGSDDEQFF. In DNA form, the CDR3 reads TGTGCCAGCAGCCCAGCCAGCGGGAGTGACGATGAGCAGTTCTTC.

This chain connects TRBV24-1 to TRBJ2-1, with 8 bases matching TRBD2. V was clipped by 5 bases and J by 4 bases; unmatched bases: 6. Germline CDR1 KGHDR, CDR2 SFDVKD. The CDR3 contains 15 residues. For the CDR3, the DNA is TGTGCCACCAGTGGGGGAAGCGGGAGATACAATGAGCAGTTCTTC. Its protein product is CATSGGSGRYNEQFF.

There are many counts of this clonotype. The chain is built from TRBV4-1 and TRBJ1-5; no clear D. Trimming took 1 base from V and 3 from J, leaving 10 bases between them. The CDR3 is 15 amino acids. Germline V gene data show CDR1 as MGHRA and CDR2 as YSYEKL. This chain's CDR3 is CASSQGGRYNQPQHF. The DNA for the CDR3 is TGCGCCAGCAGCCAAGGCGGCAGGTACAATCAGCCCCAGCATTTT.

There are many counts of this clonotype. V and J are TRBV18 and TRBJ1-3, with D perhaps TRBD1 (5 bases). The V gene lost 0 bases and the J gene lost 7 bases, with 13 bases spanning the gap. The CDR3 contains 15 residues. The germline V gene has CDR1 KGHSH and CDR2 LQKENI. The CDR3: CASSPPQGGVNTIYF. The CDR3 bases are TGTGCCAGCTCACCACCTCAGGGAGGCGTCAACACCATATATTTT.

Concerning this clonotype itself: The DNA is omitted, as the CDR3 cannot be located on it reliably, and the CDR3 follows TCRdb's listing. The chain recombines TRBV12-3 or TRBV12-4 with TRBJ2-2. The CDR3 length is 14 residues, termini included. The CDR3 protein is CASSFLAATGELFF.

This clonotype was counted ten times or more. The V and J genes are TRBV5-5 and TRBJ2-2; 9 bases agree with TRBD2. Losses at the gene ends were 1 base for V and 0 bases for J; bases not matched to a gene: 7. CDR1 is SGHKS and CDR2 is YYEKEE in the germline V gene (reference sequence). This CDR3 has 18 residues. This CDR3 reads CASSLSLAGLANTGELFF. The CDR3 region has the DNA TGTGCCAGCAGCTTGTCTCTAGCGGGGCTCGCGAACACCGGGGAGCTGTTTTTT.

The genes are TRBV7-8 and TRBJ2-5, with TRBD2 matching over 12 bases. The germline gives CDR1 SGHVS, CDR2 FQNEAQ. Unmatched junction bases numbered 12, after V lost 4 bases and J lost 3 bases. This CDR3 is built from 18 residues. CDR3 protein: CASSYGTSGPKREETQYF. The CDR3 DNA sequence: TGTGCCAGCAGCTACGGGACTAGCGGGCCCAAGAGGGAAGAGACCCAGTACTTC.

This clonotype was counted ten times or more. The chain employs TRBV4-1 and TRBJ1-6; 9 nucleotides agree with TRBD1. V gave up 4 bases and J gave up 7 bases; unmatched junction bases: 8. Germline CDR1 is MGHRA and CDR2 is YSYEKL. This CDR3 is 16 amino acids long. The CDR3 DNA reads TGCGCCAGCAGCCGGACCCCGGGACAGGGAAATTCACCCCTCCACTTT. The encoded protein is CASSRTPGQGNSPLHF.

This chain connects TRBV15 to TRBJ2-2; D ambiguous. This CDR3 region has 13 residues. From germline, CDR1 is LNHNV and CDR2 YYDKDF (reference sequence). Trimming stripped 0 bases from V and 2 bases from J, with 1 base between. CDR3 DNA: TGTGCCACCAGCAGAGACAACACCGGGGAGCTGTTTTTT. Its translation is CATSRDNTGELFF.

This clonotype was seen many times. This sequence joins TRBV7-2 and TRBJ2-3, with D perhaps TRBD2 (6 bases). The CDR3 is made up of 15 amino acids. Looked up from germline, CDR1 is SGHTA and CDR2 is FQGNSA. Trimming removed 3 bases from V and 1 base from J, with 11 bases in between. Written as DNA, the CDR3 is TGTGCCAGCAGCTTTCAGCGGGTGGGCACAGATACGCAGTATTTT. This codes for CASSFQRVGTDTQYF.

The V call is TRBV5-1, the J call TRBJ2-7, with 8 bases lining up with TRBD2. This CDR3 contains 14 residues. The trim removed 7 bases at V and 4 bases at J, leaving 10 bases unmatched. Germline V lookup: CDR1 SGHRS, CDR2 YFSETQ. The CDR3 is CASATGGAQYEQYF. The CDR3 nucleotides are TGCGCCAGCGCGACCGGGGGGGCCCAATACGAGCAGTACTTC.

The chain combines TRBV14 with TRBJ2-7; D is unresolved. Germline assignment: CDR1 SGHDN and CDR2 FVKESK. V was pared by 1 base and J by 2 bases, with 9 bases between. This CDR3 is 14 amino acids long. CDR3 protein: CASSQGPETYEQYF. The DNA of the CDR3 is TGTGCCAGCAGCCAAGGGCCTGAGACCTACGAGCAGTACTTC.

This clonotype was observed many times. The chain uses TRBV9 and TRBJ2-5; D gene ambiguous. Germline loops: CDR1 SGDLS, CDR2 YYNGEE. This CDR3 spans 14 amino acids. The ends were cut back, 0 bases at V and 4 bases at J, with 10 bases in the middle. The CDR3 spells CASSVASLGETQYF. CDR3 DNA sequence: TGTGCCAGCAGCGTAGCGTCACTGGGAGAGACCCAGTACTTC.

In this sample, this clonotype turned up many times. The chain employs TRBV14 and TRBJ2-3; 10 bases agree with TRBD1. The CDR3 sequence is 15 residues long. In germline, CDR1 is SGHDN, CDR2 FVKESK. Unmatched junction bases numbered 7, after V lost 0 bases and J lost 10 bases. The CDR3, as DNA: TGTGCCAGCAGCCAAGACGGGACAGGGGCTAGGGCGCAGTATTTT. Protein product: CASSQDGTGARAQYF.